This is a list of T cell receptor beta chains from one sample in a study of blood T cells in healthy people across ages. Each CDR3 protein is one row after TCRdb ran MiXCR on the 5' RACE reads. The sample yields more than 800,000 distinct CDR3 sequences, less than 35% seen once. The sample consisted of blood. Receptors originate from a woman of 80 years or more in good health. Both conserved end residues are part of each CDR3. D genes are given only for firm matches. Some rows have no size entry. The others give once, few or many, or a class for an expanded clone.

j_call	d_call	v_call	clone_size	cdr3_aa	cdr3_nt
TRBJ2-7	TRBD1	TRBV2	few	CASTRQGLSYNEQYF	TGTGCCAGCACTAGACAGGGGCTCTCCTACAATGAGCAGTACTTC
TRBJ1-5	NA	TRBV20-1	few	CSASRDINQPQHF	TGCAGTGCTAGCCGGGACATCAATCAGCCCCAGCATTTT
TRBJ2-3	NA	TRBV10-3	NA	CAISARGRSTDTQYF	TGTGCCATCAGTGCAAGGGGGAGAAGCACAGATACGCAGTATTTT
TRBJ2-7	NA	TRBV7-9	many	CASSLVSATYEQYF	TGTGCCAGCAGCTTAGTTTCAGCCACCTACGAGCAGTACTTC
TRBJ2-7	TRBD1	TRBV28	few	CASSLRGPSSYEQYF	TGTGCCAGCAGTTTGAGGGGGCCCAGCTCCTACGAGCAGTACTTC
TRBJ1-6	NA	TRBV4-3	NA	CASSQVAGVGSPLHF	TGCGCCAGCAGCCAAGTCGCGGGGGTAGGTTCACCCCTCCACTTT
TRBJ2-7	NA	TRBV12-3/TRBV12-4	NA	CASSRDLAEQYF	TGTGCCAGCAGTCGAGATTTGGCCGAGCAGTACTTC
TRBJ1-4	NA	TRBV4-3	many	CASSQNPGTNEKLFF	TGCGCCAGCAGCCAGAACCCAGGGACTAATGAAAAACTGTTTTTT
TRBJ2-7	TRBD1	TRBV28	NA	CACRSSEGQGGREQYF	TGTGCCTGCAGGTCCTCCGAAGGACAGGGTGGAAGGGAGCAGTACTTC
TRBJ1-2	TRBD1	TRBV12-3/TRBV12-4	many	CASSMGQGLGYTF	TGTGCCAGCAGCATGGGACAGGGGCTTGGCTACACCTTC
TRBJ1-1	TRBD1	TRBV18	NA	CASSPFRTGGETEAFF	TGTGCCAGCTCACCATTCCGGACAGGGGGCGAGACTGAAGCTTTCTTT
TRBJ2-2	NA	TRBV12-3/TRBV12-4	NA	CATSRTAGERFF	TGTGCCACCAGTCGGACGGCCGGGGAGCGGTTTTTT
TRBJ2-7	TRBD2	TRBV20-1	many	CSAGSGLQQYF	TGCAGTGCTGGTAGCGGGCTTCAGCAGTACTTC
TRBJ2-2	TRBD2	TRBV7-9	NA	CASSEKRGLASLTGELFF	TGTGCCAGCAGCGAAAAGCGAGGACTAGCGAGCCTCACCGGGGAGCTGTTTTTT
TRBJ2-3	TRBD2	TRBV7-9	NA	CAGSLLAGATDTQYF	TGTGCCGGCAGCTTATTAGCGGGGGCGACAGATACGCAGTATTTT
TRBJ1-5	NA	TRBV7-2	few	CASSLAVGPNQPQHF	TGTGCCAGCAGCCTCGCGGTAGGGCCCAATCAGCCCCAGCATTTT
TRBJ2-5	NA	TRBV6-6	many	CASSPKSSSVETQYF	TGTGCCAGCAGCCCCAAGAGTAGTAGCGTGGAGACCCAGTACTTC
TRBJ2-5	NA	TRBV28	many	CASSPDWTQETQYF	TGTGCCAGCAGCCCTGACTGGACCCAAGAGACCCAGTACTTC
TRBJ1-2	NA	TRBV20-1	many	CSGPGREEHYGYTF	TGCAGTGGCCCGGGCAGGGAGGAGCACTATGGCTACACCTTC
TRBJ2-3	NA	TRBV20-1	NA	CSARELIGLSTDTQYF	TGCAGTGCTAGGGAGTTAATCGGACTGAGCACAGATACGCAGTATTTT
TRBJ1-5	NA	TRBV30	NA	CAWSVHSREPQHF	TGTGCCTGGAGTGTACACAGTCGGGAGCCCCAGCATTTT
TRBJ2-3	NA	TRBV12-3/TRBV12-4	NA	CASSFGRVSTDVQYF	TGTGCCAGCAGTTTCGGCAGAGTGAGCACAGATGTGCAGTATTTT
TRBJ1-1	NA	TRBV7-2	few	CAGSFAGLNTEAFF	TGTGCCGGCAGCTTCGCAGGGTTGAACACTGAAGCTTTCTTT
TRBJ2-3	NA	TRBV7-9	many	CASSTSPFETDTQYF	TGTGCCAGCAGCACAAGCCCGTTTGAGACAGATACGCAGTATTTT
TRBJ2-3	TRBD2	TRBV5-1	NA	CASSLNGLAVRDTQYF	TGCGCCAGCAGCTTAAATGGACTAGCGGTAAGGGATACGCAGTATTTT
TRBJ2-5	NA	TRBV15	many	CATSRDLGPQETQYF	TGTGCCACCAGCAGAGATCTGGGACCACAAGAGACCCAGTACTTC
TRBJ2-5	NA	TRBV18	many	CASSLRERGKTQYF	TGTGCCAGCTCATTACGGGAACGGGGGAAGACCCAGTACTTC
TRBJ2-7	NA	TRBV7-2	many	CASSLSRGSYEQYF	TGTGCCAGCAGCTTAAGCCGGGGGTCCTACGAGCAGTACTTC
TRBJ2-7	NA	TRBV27	NA	CASSSRRSSYEQYF	TGTGCCAGCAGTTCCCGACGGAGCTCCTACGAGCAGTACTTC
TRBJ1-2	TRBD1	TRBV20-1	NA	CSARKGALGYTF	TGCAGTGCCAGAAAGGGGGCCTTGGGCTACACCTTC
TRBJ1-2	NA	TRBV7-2	many	CASTPGTPRHNYGYTF	TGTGCCAGCACTCCTGGGACTCCTCGGCATAACTATGGCTACACCTTC
TRBJ2-5	NA	TRBV15	many	CATSRDRGTQYF	TGTGCCACCAGCAGAGATCGTGGGACCCAGTACTTC
TRBJ2-3	NA	TRBV6-6	NA	CASRPGGGSDTQYF	TGTGCCAGCAGACCAGGGGGGGGGTCAGATACGCAGTATTTT
TRBJ2-2	NA	TRBV7-9	NA	CASSPQSTGELFF	TGTGCCAGCAGCCCACAGAGCACCGGGGAGCTGTTTTTT
TRBJ1-5	NA	TRBV24-1	few	CATSDWGSNQPQHF	TGTGCCACCAGTGATTGGGGGAGCAATCAGCCCCAGCATTTT
TRBJ2-7	NA	TRBV29-1	NA	CSVGTQGQRYEQYF	TGCAGCGTTGGGACCCAGGGGCAAAGATACGAGCAGTACTTC
TRBJ2-5	NA	TRBV7-2	few	CTSSLGQVETQYF	TGTACCAGCAGCTTAGGTCAGGTAGAGACCCAGTACTTC
TRBJ2-6	NA	TRBV5-1	NA	CASSLRQGGSGANVLTF	TGCGCCAGCAGCCTCCGACAGGGAGGGTCCGGGGCCAACGTCCTGACTTTC
TRBJ2-2	NA	TRBV2	NA	CASSRKAGNTGELFF	TGTGCCAGCAGTCGAAAGGCGGGGAACACCGGGGAGCTGTTTTTT
TRBJ1-1	NA	TRBV7-2	many	CASSLQGLGNTEAFF	TGTGCCAGCAGCCTCCAGGGATTAGGGAACACTGAAGCTTTCTTT
TRBJ1-1	NA	TRBV6-5	NA	CASSYSNRLRVGTEAFF	TGTGCCAGCAGTTACTCGAATAGGCTCAGGGTGGGGACTGAAGCTTTCTTT
TRBJ2-2	NA	TRBV6-1	NA	CASSDARVTGELFF	TGTGCCAGCAGTGATGCCAGGGTGACCGGGGAGCTGTTTTTT
TRBJ2-1	TRBD2	TRBV12-3/TRBV12-4	many	CASSLSGGYQFF	TGTGCCAGCAGTCTGAGCGGGGGGTATCAGTTCTTC
TRBJ1-1	NA	TRBV6-5	many	CASSYSLRVNTEAFF	TGTGCCAGCAGTTACTCGTTGCGAGTGAACACTGAAGCTTTCTTT
TRBJ2-1	TRBD1	TRBV25-1	NA	CASSERVRGPYNEQFF	TGTGCCAGCAGTGAGAGGGTCAGGGGGCCCTACAATGAGCAGTTCTTC
TRBJ2-1	NA	TRBV7-2	many	CASSPQLRHNNEQFF	TGTGCCAGCAGCCCCCAGCTTCGGCACAACAATGAGCAGTTCTTC
TRBJ2-4	NA	TRBV21-1	many	CASSNRDRGSLAKNIQYF	TGTGCCAGCAGCAACAGGGACAGGGGCTCATTAGCCAAAAACATTCAGTACTTC
TRBJ1-4	NA	TRBV18	few	CAGSPGTEDEKLFF	TGTGCCGGCTCACCAGGGACCGAGGATGAAAAACTGTTTTTT
TRBJ2-2	TRBD2	TRBV15	NA	CATSRGGLSNTGELFF	TGTGCCACCAGCAGGGGGGGGTTAAGTAACACCGGGGAGCTGTTTTTT
TRBJ2-5	TRBD2	TRBV6-2/TRBV6-3	NA	CASSWTSGTAQETQYF	TGTGCCAGCTCGTGGACTAGCGGGACCGCCCAAGAGACCCAGTACTTC
TRBJ2-7	NA	TRBV6-2/TRBV6-3	many	CASRAALASYEQYF	TGTGCCAGCAGGGCAGCCTTAGCCTCCTACGAGCAGTACTTC
TRBJ2-5	NA	TRBV27	many	CASSRSRETQYF	TGTGCCAGCAGTAGGAGTAGGGAGACCCAGTACTTC
TRBJ2-1	TRBD2	TRBV6-5	many	CASSYSPALADNEQFF	TGTGCCAGCAGTTACTCGCCCGCACTAGCGGACAATGAGCAGTTCTTC
TRBJ2-6	NA	TRBV6-5	many	CASSTRQDGGANVLTF	TGTGCCAGCAGCACCAGACAGGACGGAGGGGCCAACGTCCTGACTTTC
TRBJ2-7	TRBD2	TRBV7-6	NA	CASSLKAGGPSYEQYF	TGTGCCAGCAGCTTAAAAGCGGGGGGACCCTCCTACGAGCAGTACTTC
TRBJ2-2	TRBD2	TRBV3-1	NA	CASSLPRVLAGGPITGELFF	TGTGCCAGCAGCCTCCCACGTGTTCTAGCGGGGGGGCCGATCACCGGGGAGCTGTTTTTT
TRBJ1-1	NA	TRBV7-2	NA	CASSLNGVVGTEAFF	TGTGCCAGCAGCTTAAATGGTGTAGTTGGCACTGAAGCTTTCTTT
TRBJ2-2	NA	TRBV20-1	NA	CSAPPVGLGIANTGELFF	TGCAGTGCTCCACCGGTCGGGTTAGGGATCGCGAACACCGGGGAGCTGTTTTTT
TRBJ2-1	NA	TRBV12-3/TRBV12-4	many	CASRATIYNEQFF	TGTGCCAGCCGGGCGACCATCTACAATGAGCAGTTCTTC
TRBJ2-5	NA	TRBV6-2/TRBV6-3	few	CASSSTGTLETQYF	TGTGCCAGCAGCTCGACCGGGACACTAGAGACCCAGTACTTC